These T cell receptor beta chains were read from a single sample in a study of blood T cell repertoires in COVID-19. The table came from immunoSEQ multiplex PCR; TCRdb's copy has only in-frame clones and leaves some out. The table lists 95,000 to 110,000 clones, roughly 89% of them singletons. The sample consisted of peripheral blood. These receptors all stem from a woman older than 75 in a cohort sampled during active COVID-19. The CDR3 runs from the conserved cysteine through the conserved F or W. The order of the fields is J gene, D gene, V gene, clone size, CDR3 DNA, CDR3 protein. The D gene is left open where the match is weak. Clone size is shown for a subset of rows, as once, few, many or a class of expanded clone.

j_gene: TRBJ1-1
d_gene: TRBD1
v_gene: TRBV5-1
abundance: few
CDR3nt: TGCGCCAGCAGGGACAGGGTGGATAACACTGAAGCTTTCTTT
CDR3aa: CASRDRVDNTEAFF

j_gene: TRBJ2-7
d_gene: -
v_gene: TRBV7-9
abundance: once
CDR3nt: TGTGCCAGCAGCCCTCGGGGTAGCGGTAACTACGAGCAGTACTTC
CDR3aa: CASSPRGSGNYEQYF

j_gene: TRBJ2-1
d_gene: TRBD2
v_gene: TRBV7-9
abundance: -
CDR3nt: TGTGCCAGCAGCCAGAGGACTGGGACTAGCGGGAGACCCCCCAATGAGCAGTTCTTC
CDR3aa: CASSQRTGTSGRPPNEQFF

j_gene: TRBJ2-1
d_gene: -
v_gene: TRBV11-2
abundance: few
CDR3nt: TGTGCCAGCAGCTTAGTAGCGGTTGGCAATGAGCAGTTCTTC
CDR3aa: CASSLVAVGNEQFF

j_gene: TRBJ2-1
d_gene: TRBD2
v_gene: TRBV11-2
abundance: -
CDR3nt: TGTGCCAGCAGCCATGGGACTAGCGAGCAGTTCTTC
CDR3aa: CASSHGTSEQFF

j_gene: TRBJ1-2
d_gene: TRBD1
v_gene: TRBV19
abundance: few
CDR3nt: TGTGCCAGTAGTAATCGGGACAGTGGTGGCTACACCTTC
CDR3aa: CASSNRDSGGYTF

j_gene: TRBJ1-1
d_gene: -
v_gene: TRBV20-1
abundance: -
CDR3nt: TGCAGTGCTCGCAGTGAAAATGTAGCTTTCTTT
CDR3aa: CSARSENVAFF

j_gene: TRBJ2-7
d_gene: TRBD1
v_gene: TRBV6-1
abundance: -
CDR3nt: TGTGCCAGCAGTGAATTCCTAGGGACAGGTTGGGGCAACGAGCAGTACTTC
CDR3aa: CASSEFLGTGWGNEQYF

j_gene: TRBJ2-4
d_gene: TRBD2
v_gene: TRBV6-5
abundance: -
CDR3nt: TGTGCCAGCAGTTACTTGACTAGCGAAAACATTCAGTACTTC
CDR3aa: CASSYLTSENIQYF

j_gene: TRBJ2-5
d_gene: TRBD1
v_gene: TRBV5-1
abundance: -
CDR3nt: TGCGCCAGCAGCGTACAGGGGGCTCAAGAGACCCAGTACTTC
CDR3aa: CASSVQGAQETQYF

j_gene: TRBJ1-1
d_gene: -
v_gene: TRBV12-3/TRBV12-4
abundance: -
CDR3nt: TGTGCCAGCAGTTTACGGGACACGACTTTCTTT
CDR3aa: CASSLRDTTFF

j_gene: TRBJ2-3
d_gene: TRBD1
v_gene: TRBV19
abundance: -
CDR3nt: TGTGCCAGCGGACAGGGATGGGGAGATACGCAGTATTTT
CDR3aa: CASGQGWGDTQYF

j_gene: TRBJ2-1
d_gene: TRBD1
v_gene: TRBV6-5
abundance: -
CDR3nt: TGTGCCAGCTCTGGGACAGCACTATCCTACAATGAGCAGTTCTTC
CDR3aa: CASSGTALSYNEQFF

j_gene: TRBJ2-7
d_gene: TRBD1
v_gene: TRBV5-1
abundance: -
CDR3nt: TGCGCCAGCAGCCCCCGGGACAGCTACTACGAGCAGTACTTC
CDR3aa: CASSPRDSYYEQYF

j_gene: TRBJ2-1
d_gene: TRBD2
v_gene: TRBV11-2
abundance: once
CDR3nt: TGTGCCAGCAGCTTTAGCGGGGGGGCTTTCAATGAGCAGTTCTTC
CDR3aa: CASSFSGGAFNEQFF

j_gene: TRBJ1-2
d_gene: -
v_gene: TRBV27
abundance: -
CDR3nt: TGTGCCAGCAGTTTTCACAGGGACAACTATGGCTACACCTTC
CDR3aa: CASSFHRDNYGYTF

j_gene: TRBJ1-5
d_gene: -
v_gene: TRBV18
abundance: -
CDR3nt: TGTGCCAGCTCACCAGGCGGGTCGAACAATCAGCCCCAGCATTTT
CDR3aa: CASSPGGSNNQPQHF

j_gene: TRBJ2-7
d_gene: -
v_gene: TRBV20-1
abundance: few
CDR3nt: TGCAGTGGGGCGGGGAGCTACGAGCAGTACTTC
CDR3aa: CSGAGSYEQYF

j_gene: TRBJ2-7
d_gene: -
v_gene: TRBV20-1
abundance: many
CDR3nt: TGCAGTGCTAGTGGCGTTAGCGTGTACGAGCAGTACTTC
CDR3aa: CSASGVSVYEQYF

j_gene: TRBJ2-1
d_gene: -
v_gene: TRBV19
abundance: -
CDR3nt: TGTGCCAGTAGTATAGAGGGGGCGAGCTCCTACAATGAGCAGTTCTTC
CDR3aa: CASSIEGASSYNEQFF

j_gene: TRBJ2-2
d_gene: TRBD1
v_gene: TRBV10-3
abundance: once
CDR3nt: TGTGCCATCAGCCGGGACAGGGTAGGCGGGGAGCTGTTTTTT
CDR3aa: CAISRDRVGGELFF

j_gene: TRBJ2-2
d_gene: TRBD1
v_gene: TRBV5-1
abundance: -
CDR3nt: TGCGCCAGCGGACAGGATGGGACCGGGGAGCTGTTTTTT
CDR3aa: CASGQDGTGELFF

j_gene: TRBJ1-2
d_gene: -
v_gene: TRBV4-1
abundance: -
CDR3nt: TGCGCCAGCAGCCACCTACAGGTGGACTATGGCTACACCTTC
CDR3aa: CASSHLQVDYGYTF

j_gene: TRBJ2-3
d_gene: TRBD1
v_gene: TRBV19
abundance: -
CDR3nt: TGTGCCAGTAGTAACAGGGGTTCAGGAGATACGCAGTATTTT
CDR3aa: CASSNRGSGDTQYF

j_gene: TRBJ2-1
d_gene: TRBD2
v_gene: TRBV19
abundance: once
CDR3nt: TGTGCCAGTAGTATTTCCGGGACTAGCGGGATTAGTGAGCAGTTCTTC
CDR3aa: CASSISGTSGISEQFF

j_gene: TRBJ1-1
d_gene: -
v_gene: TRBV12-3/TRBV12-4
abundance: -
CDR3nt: TGTGCCAGCAGTTTGGGGGGAACCGGAGAAGCTTTCTTT
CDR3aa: CASSLGGTGEAFF

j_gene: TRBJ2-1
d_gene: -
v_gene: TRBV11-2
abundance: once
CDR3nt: TGTGCCAGCAGCTTAGGGCAACACAATGAGCAGTTCTTC
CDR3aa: CASSLGQHNEQFF

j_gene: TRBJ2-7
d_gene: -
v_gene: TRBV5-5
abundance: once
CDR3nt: TGTGCCAGCAGCTTAATACAGGGAACCACCTACGAACAGTACTTC
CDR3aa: CASSLIQGTTYEQYF

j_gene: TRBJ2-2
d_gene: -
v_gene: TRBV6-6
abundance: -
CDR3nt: TGTGCCAGCAGTTCGCCCGGGCAGGGTAGCGGGGAGCTGTTTTTT
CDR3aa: CASSSPGQGSGELFF

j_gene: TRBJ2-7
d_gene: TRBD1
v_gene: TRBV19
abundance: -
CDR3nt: TGTGCCAGTAGTCTGGCCCCAGGACAGGGTTACGAGCAGTACTTC
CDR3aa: CASSLAPGQGYEQYF

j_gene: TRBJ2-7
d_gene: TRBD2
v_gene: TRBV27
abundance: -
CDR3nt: TGTGCCAGCAGTCGGGGGTGGGGGGGTTCCTACGAGCAGTACTTC
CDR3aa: CASSRGWGGSYEQYF

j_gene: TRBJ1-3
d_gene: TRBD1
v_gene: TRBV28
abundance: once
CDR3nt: TGTGCCAGCAGGGGACAGGCTTCTGGAAACACCATATATTTT
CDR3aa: CASRGQASGNTIYF

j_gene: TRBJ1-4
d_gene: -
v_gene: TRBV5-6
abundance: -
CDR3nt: TGTGCCAGCAGCTCCGGCGGGGGAGGTGAAAAACTGTTTTTT
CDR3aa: CASSSGGGGEKLFF

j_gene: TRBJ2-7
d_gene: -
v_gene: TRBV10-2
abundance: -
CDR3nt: TGCGCCAGCGTTCGGGATCTAAGCTCCTACGAGCAGTACTTC
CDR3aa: CASVRDLSSYEQYF

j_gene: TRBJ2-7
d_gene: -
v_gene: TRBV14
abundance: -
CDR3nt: TGTGCCAGCAGCCGGGGCAACTCCTACGAGCAGTACTTC
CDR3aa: CASSRGNSYEQYF

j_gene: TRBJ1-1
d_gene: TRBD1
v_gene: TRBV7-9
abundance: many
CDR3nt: TGTGCCAGCAGCAAAGGACAGGGCTTAGCTTTCTTT
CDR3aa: CASSKGQGLAFF

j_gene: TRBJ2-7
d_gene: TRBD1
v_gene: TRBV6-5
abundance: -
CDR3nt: TGTGCCAGCACCGTACCCGGACAGGGAGTGTTGGAGCAGTACTTC
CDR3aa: CASTVPGQGVLEQYF

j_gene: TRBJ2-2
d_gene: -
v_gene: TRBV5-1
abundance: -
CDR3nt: TGCGCCAGCAGCTCACCATTGGGAGGGACAAACACCGGGGAGCTGTTTTTT
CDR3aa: CASSSPLGGTNTGELFF

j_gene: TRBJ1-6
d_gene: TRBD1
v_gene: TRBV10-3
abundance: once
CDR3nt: TGTGCCATCAGTGGACCATCCGGGACAGGGTCTTCACCCCTCCACTTT
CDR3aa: CAISGPSGTGSSPLHF

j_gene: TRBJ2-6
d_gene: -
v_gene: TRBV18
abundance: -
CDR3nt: TGTGCCAGCTCACCACCCGCTGGGGCCAACGTCCTGACTTTC
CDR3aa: CASSPPAGANVLTF

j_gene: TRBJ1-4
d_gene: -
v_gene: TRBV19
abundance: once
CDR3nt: TGTGCCAGTAGTATTAACTCCCCCGGGGAAAAACTGTTTTTT
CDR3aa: CASSINSPGEKLFF

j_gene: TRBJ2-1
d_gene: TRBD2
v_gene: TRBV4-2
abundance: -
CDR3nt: TGTGCCAGCAGCCAAGAGAGCCCGGGAAGGGGACTAGCGTATGAGCAGTTCTTC
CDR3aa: CASSQESPGRGLAYEQFF

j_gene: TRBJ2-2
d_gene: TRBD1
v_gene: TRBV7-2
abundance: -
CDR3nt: TGTGCCAGCAGCCAACAGGGGGATACGAACACCGGGGAGCTGTTTTTT
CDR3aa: CASSQQGDTNTGELFF

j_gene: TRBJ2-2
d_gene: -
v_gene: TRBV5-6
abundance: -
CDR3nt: TGTGCCAGCAGCTCGGGAGTACGGACCGGGGAGCTGTTTTTT
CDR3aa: CASSSGVRTGELFF

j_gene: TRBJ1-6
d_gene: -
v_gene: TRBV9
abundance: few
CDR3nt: TGTGCCAGCAGCGAGGACTCGGGCAATTCACCCCTCCACTTT
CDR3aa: CASSEDSGNSPLHF

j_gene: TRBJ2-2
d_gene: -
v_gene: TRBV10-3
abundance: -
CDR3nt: TGTGCCATCAGTGAGTCGAGCCCCAACACCGGGGAGCTGTTTTTT
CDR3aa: CAISESSPNTGELFF

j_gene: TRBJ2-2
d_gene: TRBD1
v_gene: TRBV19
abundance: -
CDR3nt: TGTGCCAGTAGTACCCAGGGGGCCGGGGAGCTGTTTTTT
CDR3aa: CASSTQGAGELFF

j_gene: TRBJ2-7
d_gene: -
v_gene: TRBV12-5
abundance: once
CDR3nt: TGTGCTAGTGGTCCTCCAGCCCGGAGCGCGCCCTCCTACGAGCAGTACTTC
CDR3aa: CASGPPARSAPSYEQYF

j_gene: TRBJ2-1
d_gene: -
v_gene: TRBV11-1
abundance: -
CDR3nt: TGTGCCAGCAGCTTAATCTCGCGGGGCGGGCAGTTCTTC
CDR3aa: CASSLISRGGQFF

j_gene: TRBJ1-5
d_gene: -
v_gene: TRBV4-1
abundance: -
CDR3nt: TGCGCCAGCAGCCAAGATTACAGCTATTATAGCAATCAGCCCCAGCATTTT
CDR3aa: CASSQDYSYYSNQPQHF

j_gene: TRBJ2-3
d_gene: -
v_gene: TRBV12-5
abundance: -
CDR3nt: TGTGCTAGTGGTATCCTGAAGGGGTTGGGAGATACGCAGTATTTT
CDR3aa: CASGILKGLGDTQYF

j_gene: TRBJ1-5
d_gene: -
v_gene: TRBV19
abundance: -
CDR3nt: TGTGCCAGTAGTATACAGGGGTCAGATCAGCCCCAGCATTTT
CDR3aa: CASSIQGSDQPQHF

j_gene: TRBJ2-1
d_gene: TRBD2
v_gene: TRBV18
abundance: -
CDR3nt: TGTGCCAGCTCACCAGGGACTAGCGGGAACGGAAATGAGCAGTTCTTC
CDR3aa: CASSPGTSGNGNEQFF

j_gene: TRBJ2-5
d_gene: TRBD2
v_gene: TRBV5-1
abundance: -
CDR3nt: TGCGCCAGCAGCGACTCGGGACTAGCGGGAGTCGAGACCCAGTACTTC
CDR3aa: CASSDSGLAGVETQYF